The 20 T cell receptor beta chains reported below all come from one sample, sequenced in a study of OX40 agonist ivuxolimab in advanced cancers. The method was the immunoSEQ multiplex PCR assay. Drawn from immuneACCESS, this table holds only the in-frame rearrangements with V and J called that TCRdb kept. Clones are partly lost; checked studies trace under half to an unresolved V gene and leave the rest unexplained. For this sample there are about 35,000 clones; about 74% appear just once. The ten biggest clones cover roughly 19% of the sample. Sequencing used CD4+ or CD8+ T cells sorted from blood, obtained in a trial of the OX40 agonist ivuxolimab. These TCRs come from an adult with an advanced solid tumor such as melanoma, head and neck, liver or kidney cancer.

This clone was seen more than once but under ten times. The chain is built from TRBV6-5 and TRBJ1-2; D uncertain. The ends were cut back, 0 bases at V and 4 bases at J, with 12 bases in the middle. Germline CDR1 reads MNHEY; CDR2 reads SVGAGI. The length of the CDR3 is 15 residues. The CDR3 bases are TGTGCCAGCAGTTACTCCCCGGGGATTGTCTATGGCTACACCTTC. This encodes CASSYSPGIVYGYTF.

This chain joins TRBV19 and TRBJ2-1, with D perhaps TRBD1 or TRBD2 (6 bases each). Trimming took off 6 bases at V and 2 bases at J, with 17 bases between the two ends. This CDR3 spans 16 amino acids. Germline-derived CDR1 and CDR2 are LNHDA and SQIVND (reference sequence). CDR3: CASSWRGALTYNEQFF. CDR3 DNA sequence: TGTGCCAGTAGCTGGAGGGGGGCCTTAACCTACAATGAGCAGTTCTTC.

This clone was detected a few times. The junction shows a germline mismatch at one end, possibly a read error. CDR3 nucleotides: TGTGCCAACCAAGAAGGGGACCGGGGAGCTGTTTTT. Translated, it gives CANQEGDRGAVF. This chain joins TRBV7-9 and TRBJ2-2, with D perhaps matching TRBD1 or TRBD2 (5 bases each). The CDR3 loop spans 12 amino acids. In germline, CDR1 is SEHNR, CDR2 FQNEAQ (reference sequence).

The chain has TRBV6-5 and TRBJ2-5; no clear D. The J call could be wrong; TRBJ2-7 is a better fit for the DNA end. The CDR3 is 15 amino acids. CDR1 and CDR2 (germline): MNHEY, SVGAGI. Here the CDR3 reads CASSYTPRSTYEQYF. Here the CDR3 DNA reads TGTGCCAGCAGTTACACTCCCAGGTCCACCTACGAGCAGTACTTC.

This clone was seen only a few times. The chain uses TRBV6-6 and TRBJ1-1; 9 bases are shared with TRBD1. CDR1 MNHNY and CDR2 SVGAGI come from the germline V gene (reference sequence). The CDR3 runs 14 residues. After removal of 8 bases from V and 9 bases from J, the junction contained 13 bases not matched to a gene. CDR3 region: CASSLPGQGRQAFF. The CDR3 DNA reads TGTGCCAGCTCACTACCGGGACAGGGCCGACAAGCTTTCTTT.

The V call is TRBV5-1, the J call TRBJ2-3; the D gene is possibly TRBD1 (6 bases). CDR3 length: 13 amino acids. V lost 1 base and J lost 4, with 7 bases in between. From germline, CDR1 is SGHRS and CDR2 YFSETQ. This CDR3 reads CASSLNRADTQYF. The CDR3 nucleotides are TGCGCCAGCAGCTTGAACAGGGCAGATACGCAGTATTTT.

This clone has just a few counts. This chain uses TRBV6-5 with TRBJ2-3, with unresolved D. Trimming shortened V by 4 bases and J by 4 bases, and 3 bases separated the two germline ends. Per the germline V gene, CDR1 is MNHEY and CDR2 is SVGAGI. The CDR3 sequence is 11 residues long. Here the CDR3 reads CASSSPDTQYF. DNA of the CDR3: TGTGCCAGCAGTTCCCCAGATACGCAGTATTTT.

The chain has TRBV19 and TRBJ1-1; no clear D gene. The CDR3 runs 14 residues. Trimming stripped 3 bases from V and 5 bases from J, with 13 bases between. The V gene's germline CDR1 is LNHDA and CDR2 SQIVND (reference sequence). The CDR3 DNA is TGTGCCAGTAGTATTCGGGCCACGGGGACTGAAGCTTTCTTT. It is translated as CASSIRATGTEAFF.

The rearrangement joins TRBV6-1 to TRBJ1-4; D gene unclear. CDR1 is MNHNS, CDR2 SASEGT, per germline. The CDR3 is made up of 13 amino acids. V lost 8 bases and J 4 bases, leaving 11 bases between the germline ends. CDR3 sequence (DNA): TGTGCCAGCGGGAGACTGCTTAATGAAAAACTGTTTTTT. It specifies CASGRLLNEKLFF.

The chain has TRBV5-8 and TRBJ1-5; 9 nucleotides match TRBD1. Germline assignment: CDR1 SGHTS and CDR2 YDEGEE. The CDR3 loop spans 15 amino acids. Trimming removed 4 bases from V and 6 bases from J; junction bases left unmatched: 8. The CDR3 reads CASSPGQGSVQPQHF. DNA of the CDR3: TGTGCCAGCAGCCCGGGACAGGGATCGGTTCAGCCCCAGCATTTT. Variable domain in full (rest from reference TRBV5-8 and TRBJ1-5): EAGVTQSPTHLIKTRGQQATLRCSPISGHTSVYWYQQALGLGLQFLLWYDEGEERNRGNFPPRFSGRQFPNYSSELNVNALELEDSALYLCASSPGQGSVQPQHFGDGTRLSIL.

This clone appeared a few times. The chain links TRBV4-1 to TRBJ1-6; 9 bases match TRBD1. The CDR3 is made up of 14 amino acids. Germline V gene data show CDR1 as MGHRA and CDR2 as YSYEKL. The ends lost 6 bases at V and 7 bases at J; junction bases unmatched: 4. The CDR3 is CASRQGTGNSPLHF. The DNA for the CDR3 is TGCGCCAGCAGACAGGGGACAGGGAATTCACCCCTCCACTTT.

This clone showed up just a few times. The rearrangement joins TRBV10-3 to TRBJ1-5; TRBD1 is a possible D gene (5 bases). V lost 7 bases, J lost 5 bases, and 12 bases lay in between. CDR1 and CDR2 (germline): ENHRY, SYGVKD. This CDR3 has 13 amino acids. CDR3 residues: CAITAGWDQPQHF. CDR3 nucleotide sequence: TGTGCCATCACTGCAGGGTGGGATCAGCCCCAGCATTTT.

In DNA form, the CDR3 reads TGTGCCAGCAGTTCTATTTGGACAGGGCGCACTGAAGCTTTCTTT. This gives the protein CASSSIWTGRTEAFF. The rearrangement joins TRBV6-5 to TRBJ1-1; 8 positions match TRBD1. The V segment lost 4 bases and the J segment 4 bases; nucleotides outside the gene matches: 8. The CDR3 has 15 residues. Germline CDR1 and CDR2: MNHEY and SVGAGI.

The chain recombines TRBV7-9 with TRBJ1-1; 8 bases match TRBD1. With V trimmed by 2 bases and J by 7 bases, 3 bases remained unmatched. Germline assignment: CDR1 SEHNR and CDR2 FQNEAQ (reference sequence). This CDR3 is 13 amino acids long. CDR3 in DNA: TGTGCCAGCAGCTTAATCGACAGGGGTGAAGCTTTCTTT. This codes for CASSLIDRGEAFF. Drawing the rest from reference TRBV7-9 and TRBJ1-1, the complete variable domain is DTGVSQNPRHKITKRGQNVTFRCDPISEHNRLYWYRQTLGQGPEFLTYFQNEAQLEKSRLLSDRFSAERPKGSFSTLEIQRTEQGDSAMYLCASSLIDRGEAFFGQGTRLTVV.

The chain carries TRBV6-5 and TRBJ2-7; TRBD1 aligns across 7 bases. Germline values: CDR1 MNHEY, CDR2 SVGAGI. V shed 6 bases and J 0 bases; nucleotides not matched to a gene: 8. The CDR3 covers 15 residues. CDR3: CASRPGQRSSYEQYV. CDR3 in DNA: TGTGCCAGCAGACCGGGACAGCGAAGCTCCTACGAGCAGTACGTC.

The chain employs TRBV7-9 and TRBJ1-2; D unclear. CDR1 and CDR2 from the germline V gene are SEHNR and FQNEAQ (reference sequence). Between the trimmed V and J ends, which lost 1 base and 6 bases, there was a span of 15 bases. This CDR3 comprises 15 residues. CDR3 coding DNA: TGTGCCAGCAGCTTAGAGGAGAGGACCTCGCATGGCTACACCTTC. As protein: CASSLEERTSHGYTF.

This rearrangement joins TRBV5-6 to TRBJ1-2; the D gene is possibly TRBD1 (5 bases). The ends were cut back, 1 base at V and 13 bases at J, with 11 bases in the middle. CDR1 is SGHDT and CDR2 is YYEEEE in the germline V gene. CDR3 length: 11 amino acids. The CDR3 spells CASSLYGAPTF. CDR3 sequence (DNA): TGTGCCAGCAGCTTGTATGGGGCGCCCACCTTC.

The chain joins TRBV6-5 to TRBJ2-5; 9 nucleotides align to TRBD2. The V segment lost 0 bases and the J segment 5 bases; nucleotides outside the gene matches: 7. The CDR3 covers 16 residues. In germline, CDR1 is MNHEY, CDR2 SVGAGI. Here the CDR3 DNA reads TGTGCCAGCAGTTACTCGGGGCGGGGGGGCCCGGAGACCCAGTACTTC. Translation gives CASSYSGRGGPETQYF.

This clone was observed a single time. V and J are TRBV5-1 and TRBJ2-7, with 7 bases matching TRBD2. Germline loops: CDR1 SGHRS, CDR2 YFSETQ. The CDR3 loop spans 12 amino acids. After removal of 0 bases from V and 7 bases from J, the junction contained 1 base not matched to a gene. The CDR3: CASSLAGGEQYV. CDR3 in DNA: TGCGCCAGCAGCTTGGCCGGGGGGGAGCAGTACGTC.

The chain is built from TRBV27 and TRBJ1-2; TRBD1 matches at 10 bases. CDR3 length: 14 amino acids. The germline V gene has CDR1 MNHEY and CDR2 SMNVEV (reference sequence). V shed 6 bases and J 4 bases; nucleotides not matched to a gene: 5. CDR3 DNA sequence: TGTGCCAGCAGGTTAAGGGACAGGGGCTATGGCTACACCTTC. This gives the protein CASRLRDRGYGYTF.